This T cell receptor (beta chain) was captured by sequencing in a study of T-cell reconstitution after alpha-beta-depleted transplantation in children. CDR3 length equals 15 residues. Trimming shortened V by 5 bases and J by 0 bases, and 15 bases separated the two germline ends. Germline-derived CDR1 and CDR2 are DFQATT and SNEGSKA (reference sequence). Using unique molecular identifiers, the investigators prepared the TCRbeta library. Each CDR3 protein is one row after TCRdb ran MiXCR on the PCR reads. The sample lists around 400,000 distinct CDR3 sequences, about a tenth seen once, with about 5% in the top ten.

The specimen comprised PBMCs from the stem cell graft donor, sampled from the stem cell graft. This clonotype originated in a human donor who donated a stem cell graft to a child with acute myeloid leukemia. The chain links TRBV20-1 to TRBJ2-3; the D is unclear. CDR3: CSASQGWPSTDTQYF. The CDR3 DNA reads as TGCAGTGCTTCCCAAGGTTGGCCTAGCACAGATACGCAGTATTTT.